This T cell receptor beta chain was profiled in a study of beta chain features in type 1 diabetes. The authors reverse transcribed all of the isolated RNA, so sequencing captured expressed TCRB transcripts. The table came from immunoSEQ multiplex PCR; TCRdb's copy has only in-frame clones and leaves some out. The sample lists a few hundred thousand clones; 16% were seen once. Findings and caveats of the study: In type 1 diabetes patients, VDJ junctions had fewer insertions; deletions at these junctions were more frequent. Among patients with Type 1 diabetes, TCRB CDR3s were moderately but significantly shorter in every one of the four CD4+ subsets. Cells with high TCR expression could be over-represented when cDNA is sequenced.

Germline CDR1 reads MGHDK; CDR2 reads SYGVNS. The CDR3 extends over 14 amino acids. Between the trimmed V and J ends, which lost 1 base and 6 bases, there was a span of 12 bases. With respect to this clone: Its matching antigen is unknown.

What was sequenced was naive CD4+ T cells from blood. This clonotype was sampled from a man aged 25-45 years with type 1 diabetes. The chain employs TRBV25-1 and TRBJ1-1; D gene uncertain. This chain's CDR3 is CASSESAREAEAFF. The CDR3 DNA sequence: TGTGCCAGCAGTGAATCAGCTCGGGAGGCTGAAGCTTTCTTT.